These T cell receptor beta chains were read from a single sample in a study of patients and donors after allogeneic stem cell transplantation. TCRdb called the RT-PCR reads again in MiXCR, with one record for every CDR3 protein. The sample records about 410,000 distinct CDR3 sequences, roughly 17% being singletons. The sequenced sample consisted of blood, either unsorted or a sorted T cell fraction (not recorded which). These receptor sequences come from a human donor who was either an allogeneic HSCT recipient or a stem cell or donor lymphocyte infusion donor (not recorded which). It is not recorded whose cells these are; they may come from a transplant donor. CDR3s include the opening cysteine and the closing phenylalanine or tryptophan. D genes are given only for firm matches. Not every row has a clone size; where given, it reads once, few, many or a size class.

D: NA; V: TRBV5-1; J: TRBJ2-4; size: few; DNA: TGCGCCAGCAGCTTGGCACAGGTGACGGACATTCAGTACTTC; CDR3: CASSLAQVTDIQYF
D: TRBD2; V: TRBV20-1; J: TRBJ2-7; size: few; DNA: TGCAGTATTACCCCGGGACTAGCATACCACGAGCAGTACTTC; CDR3: CSITPGLAYHEQYF
D: TRBD2; V: TRBV4-3; J: TRBJ2-1; size: many; DNA: TGCGCCAGCAGCCCAGGGACTAGCGGGGGGGCTTACAATGAGCAGTTCTTC; CDR3: CASSPGTSGGAYNEQFF
D: NA; V: TRBV4-2; J: TRBJ2-1; size: many; DNA: TGTGCCAGCAGCCAAGATGGGCAGGGGTTCGGGAGATACAATGAGCAGTTCTTC; CDR3: CASSQDGQGFGRYNEQFF
D: NA; V: TRBV10-3; J: TRBJ2-7; size: NA; DNA: TGTGCCATCCGGACACCTTCCTACGAGCAGTACTTC; CDR3: CAIRTPSYEQYF
D: NA; V: TRBV2; J: TRBJ2-3; size: few; DNA: TGTGCCAGCACAGCACACGAAGATACGCAGTATTTT; CDR3: CASTAHEDTQYF
D: TRBD1; V: TRBV7-9; J: TRBJ1-3; size: few; DNA: TGTGCCAGCAGTTCCACAGGGGGCGGAAACACCATATATTTT; CDR3: CASSSTGGGNTIYF
D: TRBD2; V: TRBV12-3/TRBV12-4; J: TRBJ2-1; size: few; DNA: TGTGCCAGCAGTTTTTCTCTTGGTAGCGGGAGGAACTACAATGAGCAGTTCTTC; CDR3: CASSFSLGSGRNYNEQFF
D: TRBD2; V: TRBV7-9; J: TRBJ2-7; size: few; DNA: TGTGCCAGCACCCTACTAGCGGGAGTTGGCGAGCAGTACTTC; CDR3: CASTLLAGVGEQYF
D: NA; V: TRBV20-1; J: TRBJ2-2; size: once; DNA: TGCAGTGCTGGGAGCAGGGGCCAAACCGGGGAGCTGTTTTTT; CDR3: CSAGSRGQTGELFF
D: TRBD1; V: TRBV24-1; J: TRBJ1-2; size: few; DNA: TGTGCCACCAGTGCTCGGGACAGGGGAGGCTATGGCTACACCTTC; CDR3: CATSARDRGGYGYTF
D: NA; V: TRBV2; J: TRBJ2-1; size: NA; DNA: TGTGCCAGCAGGCATAGCGGTGCCTACAATGAGCAGTTCTTC; CDR3: CASRHSGAYNEQFF
D: NA; V: TRBV14; J: TRBJ2-1; size: NA; DNA: TGTGCCAGCAGCCAACCCCCCTACAATGAGCAGTTCTTC; CDR3: CASSQPPYNEQFF
D: NA; V: TRBV20-1; J: TRBJ1-5; size: few; DNA: TGCAGTGCTAGAGCTAGGACAGTCAATCAGCCCCAGCATTTT; CDR3: CSARARTVNQPQHF
D: TRBD2; V: TRBV3-1; J: TRBJ2-7; size: few; DNA: TGTGCCAGCAGCTTGGGGAGCGGGGACTACGAGCAGTACTTC; CDR3: CASSLGSGDYEQYF
D: TRBD1; V: TRBV4-1; J: TRBJ2-7; size: few; DNA: TGCGCCAGCAGCCAAGATGTGACAGGGCGCCCCTACGAGCAGTACTTC; CDR3: CASSQDVTGRPYEQYF
D: NA; V: TRBV6-1; J: TRBJ2-1; size: NA; DNA: TGTGCCAGCAGCCGGCCTAGAGGAGACTACAATGAGCAGTTCTTC; CDR3: CASSRPRGDYNEQFF
D: NA; V: TRBV7-8; J: TRBJ1-5; size: many; DNA: TGTGCCAGCAGCTTAGCGGACGGCAGCAATCAGCCCCAGCATTTT; CDR3: CASSLADGSNQPQHF
D: TRBD2; V: TRBV7-9; J: TRBJ2-1; size: NA; DNA: TGTGCCAGCAGCTCGACTAGCGGGGGTACCAATGAGCAGTTCTTC; CDR3: CASSSTSGGTNEQFF
D: NA; V: TRBV4-1; J: TRBJ2-4; size: NA; DNA: TGCGCCAGCAGCCAAACGGGGACGGAGCTAGCCAAAAACATTCAGTACTTC; CDR3: CASSQTGTELAKNIQYF
D: NA; V: TRBV5-1; J: TRBJ2-7; size: few; DNA: TGCGCCAGCAGCTTGGGGTCGTTGGGCTACGAGCAGTACTTC; CDR3: CASSLGSLGYEQYF
D: TRBD1; V: TRBV5-1; J: TRBJ2-7; size: few; DNA: TGCGCCAGCAGCGCTCCGGGACAGGGACAACTCGAGCAGTACTTC; CDR3: CASSAPGQGQLEQYF
D: NA; V: TRBV20-1; J: TRBJ1-4; size: NA; DNA: TGCAGTGGGCAGTCAACTAATGAAAAACTGTTTTTT; CDR3: CSGQSTNEKLFF
D: TRBD1; V: TRBV4-3; J: TRBJ2-5; size: few; DNA: TGCGCCAGCAGCCGGGACAGGGGTAGTGAGACCCAGTACTTC; CDR3: CASSRDRGSETQYF
D: NA; V: TRBV7-6; J: TRBJ2-1; size: few; DNA: TGTGCCAGCAGCTTTTGGTTCGGGGGAGGGGGCTACAATGAGCAGTTCTTC; CDR3: CASSFWFGGGGYNEQFF
D: TRBD2; V: TRBV20-1; J: TRBJ2-5; size: few; DNA: TGCAGTGCTAGTCCTCTCGCGGGAGGTCCAGAGACCCAGTACTTC; CDR3: CSASPLAGGPETQYF
D: NA; V: TRBV12-3/TRBV12-4; J: TRBJ2-5; size: few; DNA: TGTGCCAGCAGTTCCTCAGACCCTGGGGAGACCCAGTACTTC; CDR3: CASSSSDPGETQYF
D: TRBD1; V: TRBV5-8; J: TRBJ2-5; size: few; DNA: TGTGCCAGCAGCTTAAACAGGGGCTTTTACGAGACCCAGTACTTC; CDR3: CASSLNRGFYETQYF
D: NA; V: TRBV7-2; J: TRBJ1-4; size: NA; DNA: TGTGCCAGCAGCTTTTGGAGGGGAGGCGAAAAACTGTTTTTT; CDR3: CASSFWRGGEKLFF
D: NA; V: TRBV18; J: TRBJ2-7; size: many; DNA: TGTGCCAGCTCACCCCCAAGCTCCTACGAGCAGTACTTC; CDR3: CASSPPSSYEQYF
D: NA; V: TRBV20-1; J: TRBJ2-5; size: NA; DNA: TGCAGTGCTAGGGGCCCGGGGGCAGAGACCCAGTACTTC; CDR3: CSARGPGAETQYF
D: NA; V: TRBV4-3; J: TRBJ2-7; size: many; DNA: TGCGCCAGCAGCCAAGAGCACCAGGGGTTTTACGAGCAGTACTTC; CDR3: CASSQEHQGFYEQYF
D: NA; V: TRBV24-1; J: TRBJ2-1; size: few; DNA: TGTGCCACCAGTGAGCATGGCAGGAACAATGAGCAGTTCTTC; CDR3: CATSEHGRNNEQFF
D: NA; V: TRBV18; J: TRBJ2-3; size: few; DNA: TGTGCCAGCTCACCCGGGACCCGAGGGTCAGATACGCAGTATTTT; CDR3: CASSPGTRGSDTQYF
D: NA; V: TRBV12-3/TRBV12-4; J: TRBJ2-1; size: many; DNA: TGTGCCAGCAGTTTTTGGGGCGCGGGGTACAATGAGCAGTTCTTC; CDR3: CASSFWGAGYNEQFF
D: NA; V: TRBV2; J: TRBJ2-3; size: NA; DNA: TGTGCCAGCAGCCCCGACCGGGGGACAGATACGCAGTATTTT; CDR3: CASSPDRGTDTQYF
D: TRBD2; V: TRBV9; J: TRBJ2-1; size: few; DNA: TGTGCCAGCAGCGTATATTCCGAGGTAGAACTAGCGGGAGACAATGAGCAGTTCTTC; CDR3: CASSVYSEVELAGDNEQFF
D: NA; V: TRBV29-1; J: TRBJ2-5; size: many; DNA: TGCAGCGTGGGGGAAGAGACCCAGTACTTC; CDR3: CSVGEETQYF
D: TRBD1; V: TRBV7-9; J: TRBJ1-1; size: few; DNA: TGTGCCAGCAGCTTAAATCCGGGACAGGGGACCCACACTGAAGCTTTCTTT; CDR3: CASSLNPGQGTHTEAFF
D: NA; V: TRBV7-9; J: TRBJ2-3; size: few; DNA: TGTGCCAGCAGCTCCTCTCGGGACACAGATACGCAGTATTTT; CDR3: CASSSSRDTDTQYF
D: NA; V: TRBV30; J: TRBJ1-2; size: NA; DNA: TGTGCTTCCGACAGACTATATGGCTACACCTTC; CDR3: CASDRLYGYTF
D: TRBD1; V: TRBV5-1; J: TRBJ1-2; size: many; DNA: TGCGCCAGCAGCTTGGAGGGGTTGGGACAGCCCTATGGCTACACCTTC; CDR3: CASSLEGLGQPYGYTF
D: NA; V: TRBV7-2; J: TRBJ2-5; size: few; DNA: TGTGCCAGCAGCTTTCAGGGGGGGCCCTTACTCCAAGAGACCCAGTACTTC; CDR3: CASSFQGGPLLQETQYF
D: TRBD1; V: TRBV5-1; J: TRBJ1-2; size: few; DNA: TGCGCCAGCAGCTCCCGGACAGGGGATGGCTACACCTTC; CDR3: CASSSRTGDGYTF
D: NA; V: TRBV2; J: TRBJ1-1; size: NA; DNA: TGTGCCAGCAGTCAAAGAGATGAAGCTTTCTTT; CDR3: CASSQRDEAFF
D: NA; V: TRBV4-3; J: TRBJ2-7; size: NA; DNA: TGCGCCAGCAGCCAAGTTCCGGGGGTCCTCTACGAGCAGTACTTC; CDR3: CASSQVPGVLYEQYF
D: NA; V: TRBV7-8; J: TRBJ1-2; size: NA; DNA: TGTGCCAGCAGCTTAGGGGGGGACGGAGTCTATGGCTACACCTTC; CDR3: CASSLGGDGVYGYTF
D: NA; V: TRBV7-9; J: TRBJ2-5; size: NA; DNA: TGTGCCAGCAGCTTAGCTCGACGGCAGGGCGAGACCCAGTACTTC; CDR3: CASSLARRQGETQYF
D: TRBD2; V: TRBV6-1; J: TRBJ2-7; size: few; DNA: TGTGCCAGCAGCCCCAGCGGGGCCACCTACTACGAGCAGTACTTC; CDR3: CASSPSGATYYEQYF
D: NA; V: TRBV7-9; J: TRBJ1-2; size: few; DNA: TGTGCCAGCAGCTTAGACAGGGCGGCGGATGGCTACACCTTC; CDR3: CASSLDRAADGYTF
D: NA; V: TRBV12-3/TRBV12-4; J: TRBJ2-1; size: few; DNA: TGTGCCAGCAGTTTAGGGATAGCGGCCTACAATGAGCAGTTCTTC; CDR3: CASSLGIAAYNEQFF
D: TRBD2; V: TRBV27; J: TRBJ2-7; size: NA; DNA: TGTGCCAGCAGTTTTTCGGGACTAGCGGGGGGCTACGAGCAGTACTTC; CDR3: CASSFSGLAGGYEQYF
D: NA; V: TRBV12-3/TRBV12-4; J: TRBJ1-2; size: few; DNA: TGTGCCAGCAGTTTACCAGCCCAGGGGAACTATGGCTACACCTTC; CDR3: CASSLPAQGNYGYTF
D: TRBD2; V: TRBV5-1; J: TRBJ2-1; size: NA; DNA: TGCGCCAGCAGCTCCACCGGGACTAGCATCCACAATGAGCAGTTCTTC; CDR3: CASSSTGTSIHNEQFF
D: TRBD2; V: TRBV15; J: TRBJ2-3; size: NA; DNA: TGTGCCACCAGTCTAGGACTAGGGAGCACAGATACGCAGTATTTT; CDR3: CATSLGLGSTDTQYF
D: NA; V: TRBV9; J: TRBJ2-2; size: many; DNA: TGTGCCAGCAGCGTAGTGGTCGGGGAGCTGTTTTTT; CDR3: CASSVVVGELFF
D: NA; V: TRBV5-5; J: TRBJ2-7; size: few; DNA: TGTGCCAGCAGCTGGGGGGACATAGCCTACGAGCAGTACTTC; CDR3: CASSWGDIAYEQYF
D: NA; V: TRBV5-1; J: TRBJ1-2; size: few; DNA: TGCGCCAGCAGCTTCAACACTAACTATGGCTACACCTTC; CDR3: CASSFNTNYGYTF
D: NA; V: TRBV3-1; J: TRBJ2-1; size: NA; DNA: TGTGCCAGCAGCCAAGTCTGGAACTTCTACAATGAGCAGTTCTTC; CDR3: CASSQVWNFYNEQFF